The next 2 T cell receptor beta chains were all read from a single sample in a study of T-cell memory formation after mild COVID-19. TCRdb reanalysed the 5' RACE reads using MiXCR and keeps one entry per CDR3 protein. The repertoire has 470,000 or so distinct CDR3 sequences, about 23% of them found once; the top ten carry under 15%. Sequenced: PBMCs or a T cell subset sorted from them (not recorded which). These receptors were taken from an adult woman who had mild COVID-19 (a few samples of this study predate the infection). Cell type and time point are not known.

The CDR3 DNA sequence: TGTGCCAGCAGTGGAGGCGGTTTCAACATTCCCAATGAGCAGTTCTTC. This translates into CASSGGGFNIPNEQFF. V is TRBV6-1 and J is TRBJ2-1, with D unresolved. The length of the CDR3 is 16 residues. Trimming cost V 4 bases and J 6 bases, with 19 bases left between them. CDR1 is MNHNS and CDR2 is SASEGT in the germline V gene.

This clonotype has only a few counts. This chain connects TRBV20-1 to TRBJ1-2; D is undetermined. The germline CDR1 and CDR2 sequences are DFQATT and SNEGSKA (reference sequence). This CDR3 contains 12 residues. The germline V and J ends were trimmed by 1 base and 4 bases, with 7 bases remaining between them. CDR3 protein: CSARGLTYGYTF. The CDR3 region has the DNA TGCAGTGCTAGAGGGTTGACCTATGGCTACACCTTC.